The T cell receptor (beta chain) under discussion was sequenced for a study of blood T cell repertoires in COVID-19. The table came from immunoSEQ multiplex PCR; TCRdb's copy has only in-frame clones and leaves some out. The repertoire consists of about 310,000 clones, with roughly 86% occurring once and the leading ten covering more than 8.5%. Before being deemed recovered, Cohort 3 donors had two negative PCRs, clearance, or symptom resolution. CDR3 size: 15 residues. Germline CDR1 and CDR2: SGDLS and YYNGEE. Trimming at V came to 3 bases and at J to 8 bases, leaving 5 bases not matched to a gene. The sample consisted of PBMCs or T cells enriched from blood (not recorded which). The rearrangement uses TRBV9 and TRBJ2-1, with 13 positions matching TRBD2. The TCR sequence derives from a woman between 18 and 29 years old who had recovered from COVID-19. The CDR3 DNA reads as TGTGCCAGCAGCGACGGGACTAGCGGGGTGGATGAGCAGTTCTTC. It specifies CASSDGTSGVDEQFF.